The rows below give T cell receptor beta chains drawn from one sample of a study of regulatory T cells in long-lasting Graves disease. Each CDR3 protein gets one entry after TCRdb re-called the multiplex PCR reads with MiXCR. The data contain 400,000 to 500,000 distinct CDR3 sequences, 20% to 25% of them singletons. Sequenced here: peripheral blood mononuclear cells (PBMCs), sampled when the disease was refractory, from a patient treated with antithyroid drugs. The receptors here all came from a female donor with Graves disease. The CDR3 runs from the conserved cysteine through the conserved F or W. Fields, in order: D gene, clone size, J gene, V gene, CDR3 protein, CDR3 DNA. The D gene is left open where the match is weak. Some rows mark clone size as missing; the rest say once, few, many or name a class of expanded clone.

>-|few|TRBJ1-2|TRBV6-5
CASSYSPAFPRGYTF
TGTGCCAGCAGTTACTCGCCAGCATTCCCGAGGGGCTACACCTTC
>-|-|TRBJ2-7|TRBV7-9
CASSLASRGRSYEQYF
TGTGCCAGCAGCTTAGCGTCAAGGGGAAGGTCATACGAGCAGTACTTC
>TRBD1|many|TRBJ2-2|TRBV12-3/TRBV12-4
CASSYGTGPGELFF
TGTGCCAGCAGTTATGGGACAGGGCCCGGGGAGCTGTTTTTT
>-|-|TRBJ2-7|TRBV13
CASSPRTGPHSYEQYF
TGTGCCAGCAGCCCGAGAACAGGGCCGCATTCCTACGAGCAGTACTTC
>TRBD1|-|TRBJ2-2|TRBV2
CASSQSTGAANTGELFF
TGTGCCAGCAGCCAGTCGACAGGGGCTGCGAACACCGGGGAGCTGTTTTTT
>-|-|TRBJ1-5|TRBV19
CASKTVDQPQHF
TGTGCCAGTAAGACAGTCGATCAGCCCCAGCATTTT
>-|many|TRBJ2-7|TRBV7-2
CASSLAPINEQYF
TGTGCCAGCAGCTTAGCGCCAATCAACGAGCAGTACTTC
>-|many|TRBJ1-2|TRBV10-3
CAISEASNYGYTF
TGTGCCATCAGTGAAGCCTCTAACTATGGCTACACCTTC
>-|-|TRBJ1-2|TRBV30
CAWSSWDNYGYTF
TGTGCCTGGAGTTCGTGGGATAACTATGGCTACACCTTC
>-|few|TRBJ2-5|TRBV20-1
CSARNDWDLILGETQYF
TGCAGTGCTAGAAATGATTGGGACCTCATCCTTGGGGAGACCCAGTACTTC
>-|few|TRBJ2-6|TRBV9
CASSAGGAGANVLTF
TGTGCCAGCAGCGCAGGGGGGGCTGGGGCCAACGTCCTGACTTTC
>-|many|TRBJ2-7|TRBV28
CATGYEQYF
TGTGCAACGGGGTACGAGCAGTACTTC
>TRBD1|many|TRBJ2-7|TRBV12-3/TRBV12-4
CASRPITGVHEQYF
TGTGCCAGCAGACCAATCACAGGGGTCCACGAGCAGTACTTC
>TRBD1|many|TRBJ2-6|TRBV2
CASRVTGDPGANVLTF
TGTGCCAGCAGAGTAACAGGGGACCCTGGGGCCAACGTCCTGACTTTC
>TRBD2|-|TRBJ2-5|TRBV5-4
CASSQGLAGQEAQYF
TGTGCCAGCAGCCAGGGACTAGCGGGGCAAGAGGCCCAGTACTTC
>TRBD2|many|TRBJ2-7|TRBV28
CASSLPRWSGSSYEQYF
TGTGCCAGCAGTTTACCTCGCTGGAGCGGGAGTTCCTACGAGCAGTACTTC
>TRBD2|-|TRBJ2-1|TRBV27
CASSPLSGLPYNEQFF
TGTGCCAGCAGTCCCCTTTCGGGACTACCCTACAATGAGCAGTTCTTC
>TRBD2|many|TRBJ2-5|TRBV11-3
CASSLWTSGGETQYF
TGTGCCAGCAGCCTCTGGACTAGCGGTGGGGAGACCCAGTACTTC
>TRBD1|few|TRBJ1-4|TRBV7-2
CASSLGAGGNEKLFF
TGTGCCAGCAGCTTAGGGGCAGGGGGCAATGAAAAACTGTTTTTT
>TRBD2|few|TRBJ2-7|TRBV28
CASSPSGGESYEQYF
TGTGCCAGCAGTCCTAGCGGGGGGGAGTCCTACGAGCAGTACTTC
>-|many|TRBJ2-7|TRBV6-2/TRBV6-3
CASSTVYEQYF
TGTGCCAGCAGTACTGTCTACGAGCAGTACTTC
>TRBD2|-|TRBJ2-1|TRBV11-3
CASRLGTSRGNEQFF
TGTGCCAGCAGACTCGGGACTAGTCGGGGCAATGAGCAGTTCTTC
>-|few|TRBJ1-4|TRBV19
CASSPLPDRDEKLFF
TGTGCCAGTAGTCCTCTCCCTGACAGAGATGAAAAACTGTTTTTT
>TRBD1|-|TRBJ2-6|TRBV7-9
CASSLRQGMAGANVLTF
TGTGCCAGCAGCCTAAGACAGGGTATGGCTGGGGCCAACGTCCTGACTTTC
>-|many|TRBJ1-4|TRBV28
CASRTNEKLFF
TGTGCCAGCAGAACTAATGAAAAACTGTTTTTT
>-|few|TRBJ2-5|TRBV10-3
CAIGRSGETQYF
TGTGCCATCGGGCGGAGTGGGGAGACCCAGTACTTC
>TRBD2|-|TRBJ2-7|TRBV20-1
CSARGLAGVGEQYF
TGCAGTGCTAGGGGACTAGCGGGAGTTGGCGAGCAGTACTTC
>TRBD2|few|TRBJ2-7|TRBV7-2
CASSPGLAGGEQYF
TGTGCCAGCAGCCCGGGACTAGCGGGAGGCGAGCAGTACTTC
>TRBD2|few|TRBJ2-5|TRBV6-1
CASSVPTSGVETQYF
TGTGCCAGCAGTGTACCGACTAGCGGGGTAGAGACCCAGTACTTC
>TRBD1|many|TRBJ2-5|TRBV11-2
CASSLPRDRGEETQYF
TGTGCCAGCAGCTTACCCAGGGACAGGGGAGAAGAGACCCAGTACTTC
>-|few|TRBJ2-3|TRBV11-2
CASSLRGTSTDTQYF
TGTGCCAGCAGCCTAAGGGGGACTAGCACAGATACGCAGTATTTT
>TRBD1|many|TRBJ2-5|TRBV28
CASRPTGGGKTQYF
TGTGCCAGCAGACCTACAGGGGGCGGAAAGACCCAGTACTTC
>-|-|TRBJ1-2|TRBV5-1
CASSLGDLYGYTF
TGTGCCAGCAGCTTGGGGGACCTCTATGGCTACACCTTC